This TCR beta chain was obtained from a study of neoadjuvant nivolumab and ipilimumab in lung cancer. Study results and caveats: From pretherapy to surgery, tumor richness and clonality rose with dual therapy. Pretherapy blood TCR richness correlated positively with resected tumor richness. Pathologic regression was not significantly tied to TCR clonality. Resected tumors had greater TCR richness and clonality than uninvolved lung.

Germline-derived CDR1 and CDR2 are GTSNPN and SVGIG (reference sequence). The CDR3 has 13 amino acids. V lost 2 bases to trimming and J lost 2 bases, with 10 bases between them. The repertoire was sequenced with immunoSEQ multiplex PCR; TCRdb's copy has only in-frame clones and lacks some. This table holds under 50,000 clones, more than 85% found once. On this clone: Antigen unknown.

The chain joins TRBV30 to TRBJ2-7, with a possible D match to TRBD2 (5 bases). The starting material was blood, obtained before neoadjuvant nivolumab, alone or with ipilimumab. This TCR derives from an adult with non-small cell lung cancer. Some clones in this sample may be carry-over from other donors' samples. The CDR3 nucleotides read TGTGCCTGGAGTCCCGGGGTCCCCTACGAGCAGTACTTC. Its protein is CAWSPGVPYEQYF.